This T cell receptor (beta chain) was sequenced during a study of T cell repertoires in cytomegalovirus infection. This clonotype was seen repeatedly, ten times or more. What it binds is not known. TCRdb reprocessed the reads with MiXCR, giving one entry per CDR3 protein. Here the sample spans 700,000 to 950,000 distinct CDR3 sequences, approximately 32% being singletons. CDR3 length: 14 amino acids. The ends were cut back, 0 bases at V and 3 bases at J, with 8 bases in the middle. Germline CDR1 reads MNHNY; CDR2 reads SVGAGI (reference sequence). The receptor was derived from a human donor in good health (CMV status not recorded). Some clones in this sample may be carry-over from other donors' samples. The J gene is TRBJ1-2, the V gene TRBV6-6; D possibly corresponds to TRBD1 (6 bases). The starting material was cultured CD8+ T cells from PBMCs, obtained from culture after CMV antigen stimulation. The CDR3 DNA sequence: TGTGCCAGCAGTTACTCAGGGGGAGACTATGGCTACACCTTC. Its protein product is CASSYSGGDYGYTF.